Here is one T cell receptor beta chain with its context. Its specificity is unknown. The same CDR3 can be traced to other DNA sequences in this sample. CDR1 is WNHNN, CDR2 SYGVQD, per germline (reference sequence). This CDR3 has 14 amino acids. With 3 bases removed from V and 2 bases from J, the gap between germline ends came to 9 bases. The PCR made use of 60 Vbeta and 13 Jbeta primers. The method was immunoSEQ multiplex PCR; TCRdb's version includes in-frame clones alone and lacks a portion of them. Altogether more than 95,000 clones are present, approximately 80% being singletons, with the ten largest covering around 4.2%. This record comes from a study of cytomegalovirus exposure and HLA in healthy donors. Study-level information: Previous work identified roughly 120 million unique TCR beta sequences from some 170 million T cells.

Findings of the study overall: Apparent HLA restriction characterized most CMV-associated TCR beta chains in a later analysis.

The chain links TRBV10-1 to TRBJ2-3; unclear D gene. The receptor comes from a woman aged 30 to 39 in good health and CMV-seronegative. Sequences were obtained from PBMCs. CDR3 sequence: CASSDARYTDTQYF. CDR3 nucleotide sequence: TGCGCCAGCAGTGATGCACGGTACACAGATACGCAGTATTTT.